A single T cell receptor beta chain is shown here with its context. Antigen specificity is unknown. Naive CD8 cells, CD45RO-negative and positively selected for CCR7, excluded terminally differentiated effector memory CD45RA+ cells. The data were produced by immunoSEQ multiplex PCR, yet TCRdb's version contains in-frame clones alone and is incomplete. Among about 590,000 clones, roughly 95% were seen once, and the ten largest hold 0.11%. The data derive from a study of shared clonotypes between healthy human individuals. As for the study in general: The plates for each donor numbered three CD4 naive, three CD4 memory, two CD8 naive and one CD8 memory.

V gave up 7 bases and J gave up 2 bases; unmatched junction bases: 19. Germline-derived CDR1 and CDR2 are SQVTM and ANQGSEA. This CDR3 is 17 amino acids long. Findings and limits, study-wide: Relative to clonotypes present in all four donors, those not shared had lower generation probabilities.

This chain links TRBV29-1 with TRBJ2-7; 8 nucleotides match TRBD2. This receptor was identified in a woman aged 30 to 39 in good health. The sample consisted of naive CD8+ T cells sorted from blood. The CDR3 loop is CSAGVGREVPRPYEQYF. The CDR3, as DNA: TGCAGCGCAGGGGTGGGGCGGGAGGTCCCAAGACCCTACGAGCAGTACTTC.